This TCR beta chain was identified during a study of shared clonotypes between healthy human individuals. Assay: immunoSEQ multiplex PCR; the TCRdb copy retains only in-frame clones and omits some. This repertoire shows some 2,400,000 clones, 95% found once; its top ten account for 0.1% to 0.15%. Germline lookup yields CDR1 KGHSH and CDR2 LQKENI. V was shortened by 3 bases and J by 0 bases, with 14 bases between the two germline ends. The CDR3 has 16 residues. This receptor was obtained from a man aged 18 to 29 in good health. The gene calls are TRBV18 and TRBJ1-2; a weak D match, TRBD1 (5 bases). The sample comprised naive CD4+ T cells sorted from blood. Subset given: CD45RA+ positively selected. The CDR3 here is CASSPTAPSANYGYTF. In DNA form, the CDR3 reads TGTGCCAGCTCACCGACAGCTCCCTCAGCTAACTATGGCTACACCTTC.